This T cell receptor beta chain was identified in a study of cytomegalovirus exposure and HLA in healthy donors. The PCR employed 60 Vbeta primers together with 13 Jbeta primers. Sequenced by immunoSEQ multiplex PCR; TCRdb stores in-frame clones only, minus some. The table includes about 130,000 clones, around 77% detected once. Germline V gives CDR1 SGDLS, CDR2 YYNGEE. V was shortened by 2 bases and J by 0 bases, with 16 bases between the two germline ends. This CDR3 spans 17 amino acids. Whole-study results and caveats: A further, later analysis showed that HLA-associated TCR beta chains (compared with equally common others) were more clonally expanded. The availability of immune exposure information extended only to CMV serostatus. Based on reports, TCR beta sequences accurately predicted HLA-A and HLA-B alleles for most subjects. One cluster of highly shared sequence variants probably arose as a sequencing artifact.

In the case of this clone: Its antigen is not identified.

This clonotype was sampled from a man aged 45 to 65 in good health and CMV-seronegative. The sequencing sample was made of PBMCs. V and J are TRBV9 and TRBJ2-3, with a weak D call TRBD1 (6 bases). The CDR3 sequence: CASSVSRQATSTDTQYF. Here the CDR3 DNA reads TGTGCCAGCAGCGTCTCGCGACAGGCGACTAGCACAGATACGCAGTATTTT.